This T cell receptor beta chain was observed in a study of shared clonotypes between healthy human individuals. A remark on this clone: What it binds is unknown.

Points from the study as a whole: Apart from blood, nothing was sampled; tissue repertoires likely differ.

Assay: immunoSEQ multiplex PCR; the TCRdb copy retains only in-frame clones and omits some. The repertoire holds 2 million to 3 million clones, with approximately 93% as singletons. In germline, CDR1 is LGHNA, CDR2 YSLEER. The CDR3 covers 15 residues. V lost 3 bases, J lost 4 bases, and 13 bases lay in between. The sequence was collected from a man younger than 35 in good health. Some clones in this sample may be carry-over from other donors' samples. The chain combines TRBV4-3 with TRBJ2-1; weak D call: TRBD1 (6 bases). The sequencing sample was made of naive CD4+ T cells from PBMCs. Sample subset: CD45RA+ positively selected. CDR3 protein: CASSQFRDTYNEQFF. In DNA form, the CDR3 reads TGCGCCAGCAGCCAGTTCCGGGACACTTACAATGAGCAGTTCTTC.